This T cell receptor (beta chain) was profiled in a study of blood T cell repertoires in COVID-19. Trimming pared 1 base from V and 2 bases from J, leaving 18 bases between. In germline, CDR1 is LGHDT, CDR2 YNNKEL (reference sequence). The CDR3 extends over 17 amino acids. Clones were read by immunoSEQ multiplex PCR, and TCRdb kept only the in-frame ones, dropping some. Among 70,000 to 85,000 clones listed, about 83% were seen once. This clone was detected once. This chain uses TRBV3-1 (or the pseudogene TRBV3-2) with TRBJ2-7; possible D gene TRBD2, 6 bases. The receptor was derived from a man of 80 years or more with active or convalescent COVID-19. Sequenced: peripheral blood. CDR3 nucleotides: TGTGCCAGCAGCCAAGTCCAAATTGGGGGGAAAGCCTACGAGCAGTACTTC. Protein sequence: CASSQVQIGGKAYEQYF.